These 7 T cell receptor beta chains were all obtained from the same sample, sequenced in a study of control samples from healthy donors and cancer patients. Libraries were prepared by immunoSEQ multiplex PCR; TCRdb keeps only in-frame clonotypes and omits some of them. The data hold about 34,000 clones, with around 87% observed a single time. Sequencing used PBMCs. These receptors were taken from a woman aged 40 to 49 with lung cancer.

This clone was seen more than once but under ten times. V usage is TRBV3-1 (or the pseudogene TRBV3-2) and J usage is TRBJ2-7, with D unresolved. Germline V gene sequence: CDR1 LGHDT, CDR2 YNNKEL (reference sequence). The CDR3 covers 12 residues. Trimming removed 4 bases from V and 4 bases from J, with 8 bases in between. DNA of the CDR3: TGTGCCAGCAGCCCCGCGAGTTACGAGCAGTACTTC. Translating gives CASSPASYEQYF.

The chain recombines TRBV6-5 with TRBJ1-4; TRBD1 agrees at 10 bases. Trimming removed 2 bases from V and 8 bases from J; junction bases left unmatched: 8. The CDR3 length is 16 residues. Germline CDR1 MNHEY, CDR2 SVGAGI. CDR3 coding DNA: TGTGCCAGCAGTTACCCTCGACAGGGGGCTCGCGAAAAACTGTTTTTT. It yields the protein CASSYPRQGAREKLFF.

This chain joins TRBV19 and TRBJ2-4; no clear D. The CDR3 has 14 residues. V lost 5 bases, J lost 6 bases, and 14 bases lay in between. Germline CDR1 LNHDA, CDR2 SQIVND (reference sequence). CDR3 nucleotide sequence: TGTGCCAGTAGTGCCCCCCAACCTGGAAACATTCAGTACTTC. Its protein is CASSAPQPGNIQYF.

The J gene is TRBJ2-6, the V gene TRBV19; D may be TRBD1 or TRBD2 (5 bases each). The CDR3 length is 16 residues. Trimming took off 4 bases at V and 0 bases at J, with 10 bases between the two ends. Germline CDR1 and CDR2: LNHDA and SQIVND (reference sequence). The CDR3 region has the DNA TGTGCCAGTAGTAAACGGGACCCCTCTGGGGCCAACGTCCTGACTTTC. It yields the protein CASSKRDPSGANVLTF. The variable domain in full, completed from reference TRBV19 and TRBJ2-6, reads DGGITQSPKYLFRKEGQNVTLSCEQNLNHDAMYWYRQDPGQGLRLIYYSQIVNDFQKGDIAEGYSVSREKKESFPLTVTSAQKNPTAFYLCASSKRDPSGANVLTFGAGSRLTVL.

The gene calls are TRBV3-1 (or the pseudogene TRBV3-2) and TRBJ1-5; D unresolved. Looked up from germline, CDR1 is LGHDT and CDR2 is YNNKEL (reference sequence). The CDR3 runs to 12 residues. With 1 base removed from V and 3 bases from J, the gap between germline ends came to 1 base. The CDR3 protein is CASSQANQPQHF. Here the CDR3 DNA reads TGTGCCAGCAGCCAAGCCAATCAGCCCCAGCATTTT.

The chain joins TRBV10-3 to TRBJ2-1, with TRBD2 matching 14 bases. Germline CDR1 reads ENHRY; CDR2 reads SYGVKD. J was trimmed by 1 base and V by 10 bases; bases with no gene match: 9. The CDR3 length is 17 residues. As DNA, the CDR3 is TGTGCCACCCAGGCCGGGACTAGCGGGAGTTCCTACAATGAGCAGTTCTTC. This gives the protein CATQAGTSGSSYNEQFF.

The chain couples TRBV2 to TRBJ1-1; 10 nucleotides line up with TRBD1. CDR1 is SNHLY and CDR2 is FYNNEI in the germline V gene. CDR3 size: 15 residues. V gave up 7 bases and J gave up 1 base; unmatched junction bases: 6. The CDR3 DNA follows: TGTGCCAGCACCGAGGACAGGGGGTGGAACACTGAAGCTTTCTTT. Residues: CASTEDRGWNTEAFF.